These 6 T cell receptor beta chains share one sample of origin, sequenced in a study of blood T cells in healthy people across ages. A second about 6 to 12 cycle PCR used barcoded and J-beta primers. TCRdb reprocessed the 5' RACE reads with MiXCR, giving one entry per CDR3 protein. The table has 760,000 or so distinct CDR3 sequences, around 25% seen once. This sample was also put to use in a study of T cells of mothers and their children.

Sequencing was done on a sample of blood. Receptor source: a boy younger than 18 in good health.

The CDR3 here is CASSYSGGTYEQYF. The CDR3 DNA reads TGTGCCAGCAGTTACAGCGGGGGAACCTACGAGCAGTACTTC. This chain connects TRBV6-5 to TRBJ2-7; 8 positions match TRBD2. This CDR3 spans 14 amino acids. V shed 2 bases, J shed 2 bases, and the junction held 2 bases outside the gene matches. Germline values: CDR1 MNHEY, CDR2 SVGAGI.

This clonotype was seen only a few times. The chain employs TRBV5-1 and TRBJ2-2, with D possibly TRBD1 on 6 matching bases. The germline gives CDR1 SGHRS, CDR2 YFSETQ. There are 16 residues in the CDR3. V lost 0 bases and J lost 4, with 13 bases in between. CDR3 protein: CASSLATGRGTGELFF. The CDR3 DNA is TGCGCCAGCAGCTTGGCCACAGGGCGAGGCACCGGGGAGCTGTTTTTT.

The rearrangement joins TRBV3-1 to TRBJ2-3; no reliable D call. There are 15 residues in the CDR3. V was shortened by 5 bases and J by 1 base, with 13 bases between the two germline ends. The germline gives CDR1 LGHDT, CDR2 YNNKEL (reference sequence). CDR3 residues: CASSSIGGRTDTQYF. CDR3 DNA: TGTGCCAGCAGCAGTATTGGCGGACGCACAGATACGCAGTATTTT.

The chain carries TRBV29-1 and TRBJ2-7; a weak D match, TRBD2 (5 bases). The CDR3 spans 15 residues. CDR1 and CDR2 (germline): SQVTM, ANQGSEA. Trimming left V 5 bases short and J 2 bases short, with 19 bases between. The DNA for the CDR3 is TGCAGCGTTCCAGCGGCAGATGGCCAAACCTACGAGCAGTACTTC. Protein sequence: CSVPAADGQTYEQYF.

The V gene is TRBV7-9, the J gene TRBJ2-3, with D hard to call. V gave up 2 bases and J gave up 0 bases, with 9 bases separating them. Germline CDR1 SEHNR, CDR2 FQNEAQ (reference sequence). This CDR3 region has 15 residues. The CDR3 region has the DNA TGTGCCAGCAGCTTAATGTTCGGCAGCACAGATACGCAGTATTTT. It specifies CASSLMFGSTDTQYF. Full variable domain (missing parts from reference TRBV7-9 and TRBJ2-3): DTGVSQNPRHKITKRGQNVTFRCDPISEHNRLYWYRQTLGQGPEFLTYFQNEAQLEKSRLLSDRFSAERPKGSFSTLEIQRTEQGDSAMYLCASSLMFGSTDTQYFGPGTRLTVL.

The rearrangement joins TRBV24-1 to TRBJ2-5; D possibly matches TRBD1 or TRBD2 (5 bases each). The CDR3 loop spans 15 amino acids. Trimming took 8 bases from V and 9 from J, leaving 24 bases between them. Germline values: CDR1 KGHDR, CDR2 SFDVKD. The chain's CDR3 is CATKEPGTNTGAQYF. The CDR3 DNA is TGTGCCACCAAAGAACCCGGGACCAATACCGGGGCCCAGTACTTC.